This T cell receptor (beta chain) is from a study of T cell responses to AZD1222 COVID-19 vaccine. Of note for this clone: What it binds is unknown.

Broader study findings: There were vaccine-associated CD4 TCRs across spike, dominant at 160-218 and 743-854. Reports say nearly half of spike-specific TCRs go after unmutated variant regions.

The germline V and J ends were trimmed by 2 bases and 9 bases, with 10 bases remaining between them. This CDR3 region has 11 residues. Germline V gene sequence: CDR1 GTSNPN, CDR2 SVGIG (reference sequence). Assay used: immunoSEQ multiplex PCR; TCRdb lists only in-frame clones, some missing. There are some 200,000 clones in the sample; over 80% occur only once, and 5% to 7% lies in the top ten. The sequence was obtained from an adult in good health. The starting material was peripheral blood, obtained on day 0 of AZD1222 vaccination. J is TRBJ1-2 and V is TRBV30; D not resolved. The CDR3 nucleotides are TGTGCCTGGAGTTCGAACAGACGCTACACCTTC. Its translation is CAWSSNRRYTF.